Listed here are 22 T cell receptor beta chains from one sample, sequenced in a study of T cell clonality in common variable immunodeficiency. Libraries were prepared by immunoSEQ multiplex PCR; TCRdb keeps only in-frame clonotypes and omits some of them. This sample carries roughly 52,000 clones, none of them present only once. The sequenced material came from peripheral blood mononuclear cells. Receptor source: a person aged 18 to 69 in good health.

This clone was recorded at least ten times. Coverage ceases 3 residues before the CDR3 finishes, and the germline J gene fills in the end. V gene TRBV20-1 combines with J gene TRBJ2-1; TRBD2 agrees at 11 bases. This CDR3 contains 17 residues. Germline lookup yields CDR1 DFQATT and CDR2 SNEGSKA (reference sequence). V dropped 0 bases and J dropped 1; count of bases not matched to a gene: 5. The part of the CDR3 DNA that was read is TGCAGTGCTAGAGACGTTAGCGGGAGGGCTTCCTACAATGAG. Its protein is CSARDVSGRASYNE. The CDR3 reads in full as CSARDVSGRASYNEQFF.

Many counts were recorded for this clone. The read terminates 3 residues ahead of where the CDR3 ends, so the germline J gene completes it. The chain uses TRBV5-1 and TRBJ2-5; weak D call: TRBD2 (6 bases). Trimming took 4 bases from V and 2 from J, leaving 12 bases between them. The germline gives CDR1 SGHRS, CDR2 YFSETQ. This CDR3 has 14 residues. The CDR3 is CASSPRDSQETQYF. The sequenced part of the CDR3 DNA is TGCGCCAGCAGCCCCCGGGACTCACAAGAGACC. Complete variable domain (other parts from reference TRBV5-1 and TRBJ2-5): KAGVTQTPRYLIKTRGQQVTLSCSPISGHRSVSWYQQTPGQGLQFLFEYFSETQRNKGNFPGRFSGRQFSNSRSEMNVSTLELGDSALYLCASSPRDSQETQYFGPGTRLLVL.

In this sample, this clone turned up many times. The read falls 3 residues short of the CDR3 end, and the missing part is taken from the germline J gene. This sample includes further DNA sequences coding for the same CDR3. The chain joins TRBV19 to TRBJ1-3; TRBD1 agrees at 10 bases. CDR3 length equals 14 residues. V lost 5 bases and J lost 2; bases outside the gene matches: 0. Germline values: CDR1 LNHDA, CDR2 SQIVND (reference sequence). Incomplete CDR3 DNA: TGTGCCAGTAGTGGGACAGGGGCTGGAAACACC. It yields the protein CASSGTGAGNT. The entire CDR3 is CASSGTGAGNTIYF.

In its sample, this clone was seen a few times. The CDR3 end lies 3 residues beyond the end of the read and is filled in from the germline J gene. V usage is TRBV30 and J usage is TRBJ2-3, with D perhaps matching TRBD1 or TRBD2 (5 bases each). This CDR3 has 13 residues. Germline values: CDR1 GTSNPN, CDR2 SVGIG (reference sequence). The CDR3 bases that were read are TGTGCCTGGGGGAGAGACAGCAATCAGCCG. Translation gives CAWGRDSNQP. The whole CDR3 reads CAWGRDSNQPQYF. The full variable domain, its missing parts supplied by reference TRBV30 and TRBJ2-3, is SQTIHQWPATLVQPVGSPLSLECTVEGTSNPNLYWYRQAAGRGLQLLFYSVGIGQISSEVPQNLSASRPQDRQFILSSKKLLLSDSGFYLCAWGRDSNQPQYFGPGTRLTVL.

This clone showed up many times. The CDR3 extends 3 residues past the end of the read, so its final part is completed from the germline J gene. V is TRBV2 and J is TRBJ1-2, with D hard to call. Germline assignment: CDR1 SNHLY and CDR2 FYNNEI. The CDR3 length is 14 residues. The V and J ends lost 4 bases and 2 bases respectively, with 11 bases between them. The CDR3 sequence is CASSVETGNYGYTF. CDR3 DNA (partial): TGTGCCAGCAGTGTCGAGACTGGGAACTATGGC.

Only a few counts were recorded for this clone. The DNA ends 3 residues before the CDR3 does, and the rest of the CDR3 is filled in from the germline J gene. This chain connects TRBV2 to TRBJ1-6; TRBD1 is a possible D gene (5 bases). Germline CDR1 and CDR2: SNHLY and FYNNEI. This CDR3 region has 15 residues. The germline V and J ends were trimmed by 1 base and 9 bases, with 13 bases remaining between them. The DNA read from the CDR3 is TGTGCCAGCAGTGAAGGGCAGGGCATAGGTTCACCC. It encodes CASSEGQGIGSP. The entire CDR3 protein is CASSEGQGIGSPLHF.

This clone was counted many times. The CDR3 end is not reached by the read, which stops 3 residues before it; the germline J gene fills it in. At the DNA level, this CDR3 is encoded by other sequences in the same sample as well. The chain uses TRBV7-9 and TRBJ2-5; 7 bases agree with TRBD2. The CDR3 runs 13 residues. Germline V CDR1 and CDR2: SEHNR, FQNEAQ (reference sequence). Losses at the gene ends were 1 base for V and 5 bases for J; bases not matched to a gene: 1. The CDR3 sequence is CASSLGRGETQYF. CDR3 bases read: TGTGCCAGCAGCTTAGGGCGGGGGGAGACC.

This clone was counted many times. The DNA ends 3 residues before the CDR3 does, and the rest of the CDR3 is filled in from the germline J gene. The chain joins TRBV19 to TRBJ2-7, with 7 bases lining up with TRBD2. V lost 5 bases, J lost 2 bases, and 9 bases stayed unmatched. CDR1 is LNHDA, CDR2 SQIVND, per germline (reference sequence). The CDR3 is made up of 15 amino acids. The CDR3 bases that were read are TGTGCCAGTAGTCGAGTCCTAGCGGCAACCTACGAG. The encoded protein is CASSRVLAATYE. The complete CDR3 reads CASSRVLAATYEQYF.

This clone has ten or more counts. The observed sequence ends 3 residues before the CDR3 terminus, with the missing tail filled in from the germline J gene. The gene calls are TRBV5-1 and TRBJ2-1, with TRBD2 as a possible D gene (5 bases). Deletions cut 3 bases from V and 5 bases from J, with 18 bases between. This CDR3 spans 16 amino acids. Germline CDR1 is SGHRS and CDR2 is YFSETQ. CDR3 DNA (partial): TGCGCCAGCAGCTCGCCCCCGGACTCCTACGACAATGAG. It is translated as CASSSPPDSYDNE. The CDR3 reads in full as CASSSPPDSYDNEQFF.

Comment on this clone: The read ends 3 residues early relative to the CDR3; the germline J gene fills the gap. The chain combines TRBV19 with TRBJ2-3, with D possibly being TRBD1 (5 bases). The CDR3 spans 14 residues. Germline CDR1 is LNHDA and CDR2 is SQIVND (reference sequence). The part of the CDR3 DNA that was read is TGTGCCAGTAGTACTCAGGGCCTCAATCAGCCG. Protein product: CASSTQGLNQP. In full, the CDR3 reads CASSTQGLNQPQYF.

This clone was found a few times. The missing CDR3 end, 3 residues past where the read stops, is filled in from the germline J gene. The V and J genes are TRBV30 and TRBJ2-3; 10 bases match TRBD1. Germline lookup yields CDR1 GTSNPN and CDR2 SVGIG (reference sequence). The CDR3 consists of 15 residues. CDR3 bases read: TGTGCCTGGAACGGAGACGGGACAGGGGATCAGCCG. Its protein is CAWNGDGTGDQP. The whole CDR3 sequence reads CAWNGDGTGDQPQYF.

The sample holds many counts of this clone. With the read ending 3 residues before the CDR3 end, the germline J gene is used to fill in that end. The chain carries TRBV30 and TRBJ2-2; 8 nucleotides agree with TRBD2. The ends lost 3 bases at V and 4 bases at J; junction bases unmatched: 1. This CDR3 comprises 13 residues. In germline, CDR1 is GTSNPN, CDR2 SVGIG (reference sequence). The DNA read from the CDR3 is TGTGCCTGGAGCCGGGGGGGCACCGGGGAG. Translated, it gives CAWSRGGTGE. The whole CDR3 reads CAWSRGGTGELFF. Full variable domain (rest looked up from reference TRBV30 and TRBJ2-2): SQTIHQWPATLVQPVGSPLSLECTVEGTSNPNLYWYRQAAGRGLQLLFYSVGIGQISSEVPQNLSASRPQDRQFILSSKKLLLSDSGFYLCAWSRGGTGELFFGEGSRLTVL.

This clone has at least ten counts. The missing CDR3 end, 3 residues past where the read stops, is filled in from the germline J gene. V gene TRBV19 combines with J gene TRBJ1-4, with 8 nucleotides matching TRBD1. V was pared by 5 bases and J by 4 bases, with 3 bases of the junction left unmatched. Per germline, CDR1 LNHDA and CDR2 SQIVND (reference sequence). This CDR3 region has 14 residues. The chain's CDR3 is CASSGQGLNEKLFF. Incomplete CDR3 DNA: TGTGCCAGTAGTGGACAGGGCCTTAATGAAAAA.

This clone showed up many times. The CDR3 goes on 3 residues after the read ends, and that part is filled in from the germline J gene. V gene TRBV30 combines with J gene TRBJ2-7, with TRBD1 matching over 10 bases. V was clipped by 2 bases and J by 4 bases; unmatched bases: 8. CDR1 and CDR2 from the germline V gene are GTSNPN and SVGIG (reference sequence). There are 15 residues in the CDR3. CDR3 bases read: TGTGCCTGGAGTTTATCCGGGACAGGGGTGTACGAG. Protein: CAWSLSGTGVYE. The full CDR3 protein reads CAWSLSGTGVYEQYF.

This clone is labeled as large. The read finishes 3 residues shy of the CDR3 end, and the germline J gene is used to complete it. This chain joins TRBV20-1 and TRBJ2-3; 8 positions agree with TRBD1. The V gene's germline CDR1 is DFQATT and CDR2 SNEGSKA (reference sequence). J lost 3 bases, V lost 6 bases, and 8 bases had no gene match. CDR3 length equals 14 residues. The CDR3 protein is CSAWTGIATDTQYF. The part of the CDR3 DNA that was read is TGCAGTGCGTGGACAGGGATAGCGACAGATACG.

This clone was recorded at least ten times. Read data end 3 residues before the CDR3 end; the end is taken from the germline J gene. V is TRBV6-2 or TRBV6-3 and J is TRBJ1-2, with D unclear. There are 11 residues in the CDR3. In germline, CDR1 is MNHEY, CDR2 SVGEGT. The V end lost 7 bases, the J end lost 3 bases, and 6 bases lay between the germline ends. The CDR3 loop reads CASKADYGYTF. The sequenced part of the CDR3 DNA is TGTGCCAGCAAGGCAGACTATGGC.

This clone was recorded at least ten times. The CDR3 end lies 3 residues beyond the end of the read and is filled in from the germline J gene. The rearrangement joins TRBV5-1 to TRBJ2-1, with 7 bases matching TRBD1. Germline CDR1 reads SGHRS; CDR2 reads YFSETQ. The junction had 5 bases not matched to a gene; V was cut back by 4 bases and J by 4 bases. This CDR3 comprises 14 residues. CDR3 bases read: TGCGCCAGCAGCGTAGGGGACAGTTACAATGAG. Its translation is CASSVGDSYNE. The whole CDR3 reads CASSVGDSYNEQFF.

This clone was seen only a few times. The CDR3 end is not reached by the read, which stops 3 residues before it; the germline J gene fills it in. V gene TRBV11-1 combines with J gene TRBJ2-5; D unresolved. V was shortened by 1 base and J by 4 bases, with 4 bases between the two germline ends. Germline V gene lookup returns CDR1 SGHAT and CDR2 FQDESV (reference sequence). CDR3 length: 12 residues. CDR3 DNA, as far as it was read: TGTGCCAGCAGCTTAGTTATAGAGACC. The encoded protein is CASSLVIET. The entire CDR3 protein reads CASSLVIETQYF.

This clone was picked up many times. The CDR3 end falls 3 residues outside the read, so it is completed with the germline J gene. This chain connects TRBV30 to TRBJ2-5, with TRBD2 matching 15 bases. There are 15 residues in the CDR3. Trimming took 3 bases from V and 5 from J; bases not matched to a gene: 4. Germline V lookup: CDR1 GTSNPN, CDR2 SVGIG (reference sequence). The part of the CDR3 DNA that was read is TGTGCCTGGAGAGGACTAGCGGGAGGGGTGGAGACC. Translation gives CAWRGLAGGVET. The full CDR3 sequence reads CAWRGLAGGVETQYF. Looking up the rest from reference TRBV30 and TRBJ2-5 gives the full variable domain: SQTIHQWPATLVQPVGSPLSLECTVEGTSNPNLYWYRQAAGRGLQLLFYSVGIGQISSEVPQNLSASRPQDRQFILSSKKLLLSDSGFYLCAWRGLAGGVETQYFGPGTRLLVL.

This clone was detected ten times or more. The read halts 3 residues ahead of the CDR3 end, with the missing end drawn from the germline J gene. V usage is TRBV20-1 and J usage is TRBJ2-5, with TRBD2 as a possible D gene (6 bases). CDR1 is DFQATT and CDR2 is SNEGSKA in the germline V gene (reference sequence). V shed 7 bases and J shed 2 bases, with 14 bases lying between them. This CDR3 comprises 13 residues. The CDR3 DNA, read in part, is TGCAGTGACAGAAGGGACTTTCAAGAGACC. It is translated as CSDRRDFQET. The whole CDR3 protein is CSDRRDFQETQYF.

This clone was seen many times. The CDR3 sequence is CASSEPTSGGHETQYF. CDR3 DNA (partial): TGTGCCAGCAGTGAACCGACTAGCGGGGGGCACGAGACC. This chain connects TRBV6-1 to TRBJ2-5; 13 bases fit TRBD2. The CDR3 end falls 3 residues outside the read, so it is completed with the germline J gene. The germline CDR1 and CDR2 sequences are MNHNS and SASEGT. J lost 5 bases, V lost 2 bases, and 5 bases had no gene match. The CDR3 spans 16 residues.

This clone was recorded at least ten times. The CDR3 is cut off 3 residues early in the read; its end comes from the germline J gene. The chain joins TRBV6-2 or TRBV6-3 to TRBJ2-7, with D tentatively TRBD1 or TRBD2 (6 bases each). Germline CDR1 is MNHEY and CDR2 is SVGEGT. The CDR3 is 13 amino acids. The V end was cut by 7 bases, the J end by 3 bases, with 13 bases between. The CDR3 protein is CASTLAGHYEQYF. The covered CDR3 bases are TGTGCCAGCACCCTTGCGGGACACTACGAG.